Listed here are 7 T cell receptor beta chains from one sample, sequenced in a study of shared clonotypes between healthy human individuals. Measured with immunoSEQ multiplex PCR; TCRdb has only the in-frame clones, and not every one. Counted here are hundreds of thousands of clones, approximately 75% occurring once; the ten biggest clones make up approximately 2%. The specimen was memory CD4+ T cells sorted from blood. Documented subset: CD45RA-negative fraction. Receptors originate from a woman in her twenties or thirties in good health.

The DNA of the CDR3 is TGTGCCAGCAGTTTGTACAGGACCCTTTCGCTTTGGGGCTACACCTTC. This translates into CASSLYRTLSLWGYTF. This chain joins TRBV28 and TRBJ1-2; weak D call: TRBD1 (5 bases). The V end lost 3 bases, the J end lost 8 bases, and 22 bases lay between the germline ends. Germline CDR1 MDHEN, CDR2 SYDVKM. The CDR3 runs to 16 residues.

This clone has only one observation. The rearrangement uses TRBV7-6 and TRBJ2-3; 13 bases line up with TRBD2. The CDR3 spans 18 residues. V lost 3 bases, J lost 1 base, and 7 bases stayed unmatched. Germline lookup yields CDR1 SGHVS and CDR2 FNYEAQ. CDR3 loop: CASSFGLAGVFGTDTQYF. DNA of the CDR3: TGTGCCAGCAGCTTCGGACTAGCGGGAGTCTTTGGCACAGATACGCAGTATTTT.

The V gene is TRBV28, the J gene TRBJ2-5, with D perhaps matching TRBD2 (6 bases). The CDR3 extends over 15 amino acids. Germline V CDR1 and CDR2: MDHEN, SYDVKM. V was cut by 7 bases and J by 2 bases, with 17 bases left in between. CDR3 sequence: CASTNGGSGQETQYF. The CDR3, as DNA: TGTGCCAGCACCAACGGGGGTAGCGGACAAGAGACCCAGTACTTC.

This clone was recorded a few times. J is TRBJ2-1 and V is TRBV4-1; a weak D match, TRBD2 (6 bases). CDR1 and CDR2 (germline): MGHRA, YSYEKL. Trimming cost V 4 bases and J 4 bases, with 17 bases left between them. The CDR3 is 16 amino acids. CDR3 bases: TGCGCCAGCAGCCGTCGAAGGGACTTACCGTACAATGAGCAGTTCTTC. Its protein product is CASSRRRDLPYNEQFF.

The sample holds a few counts of this clone. The V call is TRBV7-8, the J call TRBJ1-2, with 7 bases aligning to TRBD1. Germline V gene lookup returns CDR1 SGHVS and CDR2 FQNEAQ. CDR3 size: 15 residues. The J segment lost 6 bases and the V segment lost 7 bases, leaving 14 bases of the junction unmatched. The CDR3 sequence: CASIDRTGGGNGYTF. The CDR3 region has the DNA TGTGCCAGCATCGACCGGACAGGTGGAGGGAATGGCTACACCTTC.

This clone was observed once. The chain couples TRBV18 to TRBJ1-4; weak D call: TRBD1 (5 bases). The CDR3 covers 13 residues. Germline assignment: CDR1 KGHSH and CDR2 LQKENI. Trimming shortened V by 3 bases and J by 4 bases, and 6 bases separated the two germline ends. This chain's CDR3 is CASSPQGNEKLFF. DNA of the CDR3: TGTGCCAGCTCACCCCAGGGTAATGAAAAACTGTTTTTT.

The rearrangement links TRBV2 to TRBJ2-5; TRBD1 matches at 7 bases. The CDR3 has 13 amino acids. CDR1 SNHLY and CDR2 FYNNEI come from the germline V gene. Trimming at V came to 7 bases and at J to 3 bases, leaving 5 bases not matched to a gene. This CDR3 is CASMRQGKETQYF. The CDR3 DNA reads TGTGCCAGCATGAGACAGGGAAAAGAGACCCAGTACTTC.